The source of this TCR beta chain is a study of blood T cell repertoires in COVID-19. This clone was counted a single time. TCRdb keeps only in-frame clones here, not all; method: immunoSEQ multiplex PCR. The table lists about 170,000 clones, 80% to 90% of them singletons. The CDR3 extends over 16 amino acids. With 2 bases clipped from V and 5 bases from J, the junction kept 11 bases outside the gene matches. Germline CDR1 and CDR2: MDHEN and SYDVKM. The V and J genes are TRBV28 and TRBJ2-5; TRBD2 matches 7 bases. This receptor was identified in a man aged 35 to 55 who had recovered from COVID-19. Source material: peripheral blood. The CDR3: CASSLGERLGGETQYF. CDR3 coding DNA: TGTGCCAGCAGTTTAGGAGAGCGCTTGGGGGGGGAGACCCAGTACTTC.